The 20 T cell receptor beta chains below were found in one sample sequenced in a study of blood T cell repertoires in COVID-19. This table comes from immunoSEQ multiplex PCR, and its TCRdb copy is limited to in-frame clones, with some not included. This table holds 100,000 to 120,000 clones, more than 70% found once. Input material: peripheral blood. These receptors came from a woman aged 55-69 years with COVID-19, enrolled during active disease.

This chain links TRBV2 with TRBJ1-4, with D uncertain. This CDR3 is 14 amino acids long. Germline-derived CDR1 and CDR2 are SNHLY and FYNNEI. V was shortened by 6 bases and J by 0 bases, with 8 bases between the two germline ends. The CDR3 region has the DNA TGTGCCAGCAGCTTAATTGCAACTAATGAAAAACTGTTTTTT. Protein product: CASSLIATNEKLFF.

The chain joins TRBV7-5 to TRBJ2-1; whether TRBD2, the table's D call, matches the DNA was not checked. TRBV7-5 is assigned pseudogene status. The CDR3 has 13 amino acids. The CDR3 DNA follows: TGTGTCAGAAGCTTAGCCTCGCGCAATGAGCAGTTCTTC. Translation gives CVRSLASRNEQFF.

This clone appeared a single time. The chain uses TRBV7-9 and TRBJ2-3; D gene uncertain. Trimming removed 1 base from V and 6 bases from J, with 8 bases in between. CDR3 length: 13 amino acids. Germline V gives CDR1 SEHNR, CDR2 FQNEAQ (reference sequence). CDR3 region: CASSLDSEDTQYF. CDR3 DNA sequence: TGTGCCAGCAGCTTAGATTCTGAGGATACGCAGTATTTT. Variable domain in full (rest from reference TRBV7-9 and TRBJ2-3): DTGVSQNPRHKITKRGQNVTFRCDPISEHNRLYWYRQTLGQGPEFLTYFQNEAQLEKSRLLSDRFSAERPKGSFSTLEIQRTEQGDSAMYLCASSLDSEDTQYFGPGTRLTVL.

The chain carries TRBV5-1 and TRBJ1-6; tentative D call: TRBD1 (5 bases). This CDR3 comprises 14 residues. V gave up 2 bases and J gave up 14 bases, with 17 bases separating them. From germline, CDR1 is SGHRS and CDR2 YFSETQ. The CDR3 is CASSLAGPAGALHF. CDR3 coding DNA: TGCGCCAGCAGCTTAGCGGGGCCGGCGGGGGCCCTCCACTTT.

The chain's CDR3 is CASSRAGTGEPLNYGYTF. The CDR3, as DNA: TGCGCCAGCAGCAGGGCCGGGACAGGGGAGCCCCTTAACTATGGCTACACCTTC. The rearrangement uses TRBV5-1 and TRBJ1-2, with 10 positions matching TRBD1. V gave up 4 bases and J gave up 1 base; unmatched junction bases: 13. Germline assignment: CDR1 SGHRS and CDR2 YFSETQ. The CDR3 contains 18 residues. Full variable domain (remainder filled in from reference TRBV5-1 and TRBJ1-2): KAGVTQTPRYLIKTRGQQVTLSCSPISGHRSVSWYQQTPGQGLQFLFEYFSETQRNKGNFPGRFSGRQFSNSRSEMNVSTLELGDSALYLCASSRAGTGEPLNYGYTFGSGTRLTVV.

This clone was recorded a few times. The rearrangement joins TRBV7-9 to TRBJ1-1, with D perhaps matching TRBD1 (5 bases). CDR1 is SEHNR, CDR2 FQNEAQ, per germline (reference sequence). With 3 bases removed from V and 0 bases from J, the gap between germline ends came to 11 bases. There are 15 residues in the CDR3. This CDR3 is CASSLGEVLNTEAFF. CDR3 sequence (DNA): TGTGCCAGCAGCTTGGGGGAGGTGTTGAACACTGAAGCTTTCTTT. The full variable domain, with the rest looked up from reference TRBV7-9 and TRBJ1-1, is DTGVSQNPRHKITKRGQNVTFRCDPISEHNRLYWYRQTLGQGPEFLTYFQNEAQLEKSRLLSDRFSAERPKGSFSTLEIQRTEQGDSAMYLCASSLGEVLNTEAFFGQGTRLTVV.

The V call is TRBV5-1, the J call TRBJ2-2; TRBD1 agrees at 10 bases. Trimming took 2 bases from V and 6 from J; bases not matched to a gene: 7. CDR3 length equals 16 residues. Germline V gene lookup returns CDR1 SGHRS and CDR2 YFSETQ. This CDR3 reads CASSFPGQGSPGELFF. The CDR3 bases are TGCGCCAGCAGCTTTCCGGGACAGGGGAGCCCCGGGGAGCTGTTTTTT.

The chain is built from TRBV19 and TRBJ1-6, with TRBD1 identical over 9 bases. Trimming removed 8 bases from V and 0 bases from J; junction bases left unmatched: 8. Germline CDR1 and CDR2: LNHDA and SQIVND (reference sequence). The CDR3 totals 17 residues. The CDR3 region has the DNA TGTGCCAGTCATTCACAGGGGGCGAGCTCCTATAATTCACCCCTCCACTTT. Its protein is CASHSQGASSYNSPLHF.

The gene calls are TRBV7-2 and TRBJ1-3, with a tentative D call TRBD1 (5 bases). V was cut by 4 bases and J by 4 bases, with 14 bases left in between. This CDR3 has 15 residues. Germline V CDR1 and CDR2: SGHTA, FQGNSA. In DNA form, the CDR3 reads TGTGCCAGCAGCTCGGCTAGGGGTTGGGGAAACACCATATATTTT. It yields the protein CASSSARGWGNTIYF.

The V and J genes are TRBV18 and TRBJ1-2, with a possible D match to TRBD1 (5 bases). The CDR3 contains 18 residues. Trimming left V 1 base short and J 4 bases short, with 22 bases between. The germline V gene encodes CDR1 KGHSH and CDR2 LQKENI. As DNA, the CDR3 is TGTGCCAGCTCACCACTCAGGCAGGGTAGTCACGAAAGCTATGGCTACACCTTC. It codes for CASSPLRQGSHESYGYTF.

The V and J genes are TRBV7-2 and TRBJ1-5, with 7 positions matching TRBD1. V gave up 2 bases and J gave up 7 bases; unmatched junction bases: 5. CDR1 is SGHTA and CDR2 is FQGNSA in the germline V gene. The CDR3 extends over 14 amino acids. The CDR3: CASSLRGGLQPQHF. As DNA, the CDR3 is TGTGCCAGCAGCTTAAGAGGGGGCTTACAGCCCCAGCATTTT.

V and J are TRBV24-1 and TRBJ1-1; D is unresolved. The germline CDR1 and CDR2 sequences are KGHDR and SFDVKD. This CDR3 has 12 amino acids. The germline V and J ends were trimmed by 9 bases and 7 bases, with 14 bases remaining between them. The CDR3 bases are TGTGCCACCTCCGGGGTTTGGGGTGAAGCTTTCTTT. Its translation is CATSGVWGEAFF.

This chain uses TRBV7-8 with TRBJ1-4, with a weak D call TRBD1 (6 bases). The length of the CDR3 is 16 residues. Germline CDR1 and CDR2: SGHVS and FQNEAQ. V dropped 0 bases and J dropped 3 bases, with 11 bases sitting between them. DNA for the CDR3: TGTGCCAGCAGCTTAGCACAGGGTTTGCCTAATGAAAAACTGTTTTTT. Protein product: CASSLAQGLPNEKLFF.

This clone has a single count. V gene TRBV19 combines with J gene TRBJ1-2; 9 bases agree with TRBD1. In germline, CDR1 is LNHDA, CDR2 SQIVND (reference sequence). The CDR3 extends over 14 amino acids. The V gene end was trimmed by 6 bases and the J gene end by 5 bases; junction bases not matched to a gene: 7. CDR3 residues: CASRRTGGGYGYTF. For the CDR3, the DNA is TGTGCCAGTAGACGCACAGGGGGCGGGTATGGCTACACCTTC.

The chain joins TRBV11-2 to TRBJ2-2; 9 nucleotides match TRBD1. Losses at the gene ends were 6 bases for V and 7 bases for J; bases not matched to a gene: 12. In germline, CDR1 is SGHAT, CDR2 FQNNGV. The CDR3 spans 16 residues. CDR3 loop: CASRLTGGAFSGELFF. The CDR3, as DNA: TGTGCCAGCAGGCTTACAGGGGGCGCGTTCAGCGGGGAGCTGTTTTTT.

This sequence joins TRBV9 and TRBJ2-3, with 8 bases that match TRBD2. CDR3 length: 16 amino acids. Looked up from germline, CDR1 is SGDLS and CDR2 is YYNGEE. J lost 2 bases, V lost 2 bases, and 7 bases had no gene match. This chain's CDR3 is CASSVRAGDYTDTQYF. CDR3 DNA: TGTGCCAGCAGCGTTAGAGCGGGGGACTACACAGATACGCAGTATTTT. The variable domain in full, completed from reference TRBV9 and TRBJ2-3, reads DSGVTQTPKHLITATGQRVTLRCSPRSGDLSVYWYQQSLDQGLQFLIQYYNGEERAKGNILERFSAQQFPDLHSELNLSSLELGDSALYFCASSVRAGDYTDTQYFGPGTRLTVL.

This chain joins TRBV3-1 (or the pseudogene TRBV3-2) and TRBJ1-1; D is unresolved. Trimming removed 4 bases at V and 7 bases at J, with 13 bases between. Per germline, CDR1 LGHDT and CDR2 YNNKEL (reference sequence). The CDR3 has 13 residues. CDR3 coding DNA: TGTGCCAGCAGCCGCCCAACTGATGTTGAAGCTTTCTTT. Amino acids: CASSRPTDVEAFF.

The chain uses TRBV14 and TRBJ1-2; D unclear. This CDR3 comprises 16 residues. Germline V CDR1 and CDR2: SGHDN, FVKESK. V gave up 0 bases and J gave up 4 bases, with 15 bases separating them. CDR3 sequence (DNA): TGTGCCAGCAGCCAAGATTTAAAGCCCTCTCGCTATGGCTACACCTTC. This sequence encodes CASSQDLKPSRYGYTF.

The chain combines TRBV20-1 with TRBJ1-2; 7 positions match TRBD1. Germline trimming cut 3 bases from V and 6 bases from J; bases unmatched to any gene: 4. The CDR3 runs 12 residues. Germline assignment: CDR1 DFQATT and CDR2 SNEGSKA (reference sequence). The CDR3 DNA reads TGCAGTGCTAGTACAGGGGTTAATGGCTACACCTTC. Its protein is CSASTGVNGYTF.

This clone appeared once. The V gene is TRBV5-1, the J gene TRBJ1-1; 9 bases are shared with TRBD1. The CDR3 covers 16 residues. Per the germline V gene, CDR1 is SGHRS and CDR2 is YFSETQ. After removal of 4 bases from V and 1 base from J, the junction contained 8 bases not matched to a gene. The CDR3 reads CASSPEQGAPNTEAFF. DNA for the CDR3: TGCGCCAGCAGCCCGGAACAGGGGGCGCCGAACACTGAAGCTTTCTTT. Drawing the rest from reference TRBV5-1 and TRBJ1-1, the complete variable domain is KAGVTQTPRYLIKTRGQQVTLSCSPISGHRSVSWYQQTPGQGLQFLFEYFSETQRNKGNFPGRFSGRQFSNSRSEMNVSTLELGDSALYLCASSPEQGAPNTEAFFGQGTRLTVV.